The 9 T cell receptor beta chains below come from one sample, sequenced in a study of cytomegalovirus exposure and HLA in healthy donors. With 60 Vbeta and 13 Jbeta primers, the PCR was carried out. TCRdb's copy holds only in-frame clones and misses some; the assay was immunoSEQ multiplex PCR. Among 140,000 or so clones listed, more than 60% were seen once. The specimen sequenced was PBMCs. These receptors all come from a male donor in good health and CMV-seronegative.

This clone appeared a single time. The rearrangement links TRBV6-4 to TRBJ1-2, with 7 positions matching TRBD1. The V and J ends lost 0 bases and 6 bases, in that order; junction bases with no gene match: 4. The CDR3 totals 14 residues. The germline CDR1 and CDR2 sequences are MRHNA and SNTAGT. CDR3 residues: CASSDSGQRNGYTF. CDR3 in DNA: TGTGCCAGCAGTGACTCGGGACAGCGGAATGGCTACACCTTC.

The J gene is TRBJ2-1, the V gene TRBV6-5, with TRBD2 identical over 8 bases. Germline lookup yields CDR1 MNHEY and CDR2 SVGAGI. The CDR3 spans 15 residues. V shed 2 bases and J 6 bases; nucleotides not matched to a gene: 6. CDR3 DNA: TGTGCCAGCAGTTACAGACTAGCGATTACCAATGAGCAGTTCTTC. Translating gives CASSYRLAITNEQFF.

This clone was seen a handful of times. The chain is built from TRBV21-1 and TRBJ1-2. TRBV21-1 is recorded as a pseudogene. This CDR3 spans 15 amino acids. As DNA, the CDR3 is TGTGCCAGCAGCAACCTCTTTGGGTTGAACTATGGCTACCCCTTC. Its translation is CASSNLFGLNYGYPF.

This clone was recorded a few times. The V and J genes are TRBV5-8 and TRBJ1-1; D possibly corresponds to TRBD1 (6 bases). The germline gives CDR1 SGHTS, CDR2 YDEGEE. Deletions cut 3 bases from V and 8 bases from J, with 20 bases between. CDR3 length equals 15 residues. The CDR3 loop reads CASSSGGGVGAEAFF. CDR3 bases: TGTGCCAGCAGCTCCGGGGGGGGCGTGGGCGCGGAAGCTTTCTTT.

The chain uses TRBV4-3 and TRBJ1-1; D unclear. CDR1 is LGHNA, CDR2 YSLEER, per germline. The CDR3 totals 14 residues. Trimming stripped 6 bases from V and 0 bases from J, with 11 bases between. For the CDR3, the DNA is TGCGCCAGCAGACTAGGGAGGATGAACACTGAAGCTTTCTTT. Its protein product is CASRLGRMNTEAFF.

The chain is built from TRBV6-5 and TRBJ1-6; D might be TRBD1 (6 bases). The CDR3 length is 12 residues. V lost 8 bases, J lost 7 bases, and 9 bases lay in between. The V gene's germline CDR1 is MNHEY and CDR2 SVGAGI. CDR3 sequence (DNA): TGTGCCAGCGGCAGGGGAAATTCACCCCTCCACTTT. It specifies CASGRGNSPLHF.

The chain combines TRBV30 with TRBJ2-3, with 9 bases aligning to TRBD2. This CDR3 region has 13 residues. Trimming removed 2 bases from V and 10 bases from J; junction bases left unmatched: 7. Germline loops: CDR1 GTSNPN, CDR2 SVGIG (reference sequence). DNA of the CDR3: TGTGCCTGGAGTTCGGCGGGGGGGACTTCGCAGTATTTT. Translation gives CAWSSAGGTSQYF.

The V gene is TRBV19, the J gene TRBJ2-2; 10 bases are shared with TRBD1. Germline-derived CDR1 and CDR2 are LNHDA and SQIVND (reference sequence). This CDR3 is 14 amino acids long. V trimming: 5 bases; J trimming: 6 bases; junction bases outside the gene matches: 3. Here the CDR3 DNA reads TGTGCCAGTAGTCCGGGACAGGGGCCCGGGGAGCTGTTTTTT. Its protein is CASSPGQGPGELFF. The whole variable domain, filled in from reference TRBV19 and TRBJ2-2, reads DGGITQSPKYLFRKEGQNVTLSCEQNLNHDAMYWYRQDPGQGLRLIYYSQIVNDFQKGDIAEGYSVSREKKESFPLTVTSAQKNPTAFYLCASSPGQGPGELFFGEGSRLTVL.

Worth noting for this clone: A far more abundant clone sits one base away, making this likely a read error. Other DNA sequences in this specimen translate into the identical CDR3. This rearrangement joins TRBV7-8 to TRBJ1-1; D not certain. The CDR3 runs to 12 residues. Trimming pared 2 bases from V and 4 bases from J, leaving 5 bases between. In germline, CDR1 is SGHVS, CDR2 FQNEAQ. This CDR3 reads CASSLRGTEAFF. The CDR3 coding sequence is TGTGCCAGCAGCTTAAGAGGCACTGAAGCTTTCTTT.